The 5 T cell receptor beta chains given below trace back to one sample, sequenced in a study of shared clonotypes between healthy human individuals. Naive CD8 cells, CD45RO-negative and positively selected for CCR7, excluded terminally differentiated effector memory CD45RA+ cells. The data were produced by immunoSEQ multiplex PCR, yet TCRdb's version contains in-frame clones alone and is incomplete. The sample records approximately 810,000 clones, 80% to 95% being singletons. Source material: naive CD8+ T cells sorted from blood. The receptor source for this set is a man aged 25-40 years in good health.

V usage is TRBV10-1 and J usage is TRBJ2-3; D gene ambiguous. The germline CDR1 and CDR2 sequences are WNHNN and SYGVQD (reference sequence). CDR3 length: 14 amino acids. Trimming shortened V by 3 bases and J by 3 bases, and 10 bases separated the two germline ends. The CDR3 DNA sequence: TGCGCCAGCAGTGATGAGGCCCCGACAGATACGCAGTATTTT. Residues: CASSDEAPTDTQYF.

This chain uses TRBV30 with TRBJ2-7; a possible D gene is TRBD1 (6 bases). Between the trimmed V and J ends, which lost 7 bases and 9 bases, there was a span of 25 bases. In germline, CDR1 is GTSNPN, CDR2 SVGIG (reference sequence). There are 14 residues in the CDR3. The CDR3 sequence: CASTPHQTGARQYF. The CDR3 nucleotides are TGTGCCTCAACCCCCCACCAGACAGGAGCGAGGCAGTACTTC. Variable domain in full (rest from reference TRBV30 and TRBJ2-7): SQTIHQWPATLVQPVGSPLSLECTVEGTSNPNLYWYRQAAGRGLQLLFYSVGIGQISSEVPQNLSASRPQDRQFILSSKKLLLSDSGFYLCASTPHQTGARQYFGPGTRLTVT.

This clone was detected a few times. V usage is TRBV5-8 and J usage is TRBJ1-5; D is possibly TRBD1 (5 bases). Germline values: CDR1 SGHTS, CDR2 YDEGEE. The CDR3 loop spans 13 amino acids. V lost 10 bases and J lost 3, with 14 bases in between. CDR3 nucleotides: TGTGCCGGGACGGATGCCCTCAATCAGCCCCAGCATTTT. Translation: CAGTDALNQPQHF.

V is TRBV5-6 and J is TRBJ2-1, with D possibly TRBD1 on 5 matching bases. Germline V gene lookup returns CDR1 SGHDT and CDR2 YYEEEE. CDR3 length: 15 residues. Trimming stripped 5 bases from V and 8 bases from J, with 20 bases between. The CDR3 loop reads CASSPGSGFIDEQFF. CDR3 in DNA: TGTGCCAGCAGTCCCGGGTCAGGGTTTATCGATGAGCAGTTCTTC.

The chain recombines TRBV11-2 with TRBJ2-1; D possibly corresponds to TRBD2 (5 bases). Trimming removed 6 bases at V and 3 bases at J, with 15 bases between. Germline V lookup: CDR1 SGHAT, CDR2 FQNNGV. The CDR3 contains 15 residues. The DNA of the CDR3 is TGTGCCAGCAGGCAACCTGGCGGGCTCTACAATGAGCAGTTCTTC. It encodes CASRQPGGLYNEQFF.